These 9 T cell receptor beta chains originate from one sample sequenced in a study of blood T cell repertoires in COVID-19. Repertoires were generated with immunoSEQ multiplex PCR, while TCRdb's copy carries only in-frame clones and drops some. The sample shows 200,000 or so clones, more than 80% of them seen only once. Sequenced material: peripheral blood. All receptors come from a woman over 75 with acute or convalescent COVID-19.

The CDR3, as DNA: TGTGCCAGCCGGGACAGGGGGCGAAAGGCGGGGGCCATCACAGATACGCAGTATTTT. This gives the protein CASRDRGRKAGAITDTQYF. The rearrangement links TRBV19 to TRBJ2-3; 12 bases align to TRBD1. The germline gives CDR1 LNHDA, CDR2 SQIVND (reference sequence). This CDR3 contains 19 residues. Losses at the gene ends were 9 bases for V and 2 bases for J; bases not matched to a gene: 18. Drawing the rest from reference TRBV19 and TRBJ2-3, the complete variable domain is DGGITQSPKYLFRKEGQNVTLSCEQNLNHDAMYWYRQDPGQGLRLIYYSQIVNDFQKGDIAEGYSVSREKKESFPLTVTSAQKNPTAFYLCASRDRGRKAGAITDTQYFGPGTRLTVL.

The V call is TRBV28, the J call TRBJ1-5, with unresolved D. Germline V gives CDR1 MDHEN, CDR2 SYDVKM. V was clipped by 2 bases and J by 6 bases, with 8 bases between them. This CDR3 contains 13 residues. The CDR3 here is CASSLERPQPQHF. Written as DNA, the CDR3 is TGTGCCAGCAGTTTAGAGAGGCCTCAGCCCCAGCATTTT.

The chain has TRBV19 and TRBJ1-5; 11 bases agree with TRBD1. CDR3 length equals 14 residues. Trimming removed 8 bases from V and 6 bases from J; junction bases left unmatched: 6. Germline V gene sequence: CDR1 LNHDA, CDR2 SQIVND (reference sequence). CDR3 bases: TGTGCCAGTCAAGGGACAGGGGGACCTCAGCCCCAGCATTTT. Encoded protein: CASQGTGGPQPQHF.

CDR3 loop: CASSDREGREQYF. DNA for the CDR3: TGTGCCAGCAGTGACCGGGAGGGTCGCGAGCAGTACTTC. The rearrangement joins TRBV6-4 to TRBJ2-7, with 8 positions matching TRBD2. V lost 2 bases and J lost 6; bases outside the gene matches: 3. Germline lookup yields CDR1 MRHNA and CDR2 SNTAGT. This CDR3 is 13 amino acids long.

This chain links TRBV7-9 with TRBJ2-7, with a weak D call TRBD1 (5 bases). This CDR3 is built from 16 residues. Germline V gene lookup returns CDR1 SEHNR and CDR2 FQNEAQ (reference sequence). Trimming pared 3 bases from V and 2 bases from J, leaving 17 bases between. CDR3 in amino acids: CASSLEAGRAAYEQYF. For the CDR3, the DNA is TGTGCCAGCAGCTTGGAAGCTGGCAGGGCCGCCTACGAGCAGTACTTC. The full variable domain, in which reference TRBV7-9 and TRBJ2-7 provide the parts outside the CDR3, is DTGVSQNPRHKITKRGQNVTFRCDPISEHNRLYWYRQTLGQGPEFLTYFQNEAQLEKSRLLSDRFSAERPKGSFSTLEIQRTEQGDSAMYLCASSLEAGRAAYEQYFGPGTRLTVT.

Only one count was recorded for this clone. The gene calls are TRBV7-8 and TRBJ1-6, with D unclear. Trimming removed 5 bases from V and 8 bases from J, with 22 bases in between. CDR1 is SGHVS and CDR2 is FQNEAQ in the germline V gene. The CDR3 consists of 17 residues. The CDR3 protein is CASSIGRQAAIDSPLHF. CDR3 coding DNA: TGTGCCAGCAGCATAGGACGGCAGGCCGCCATTGATTCACCCCTCCACTTT.

This clone was detected once. V usage is TRBV10-2 and J usage is TRBJ2-3, with TRBD2 matching over 9 bases. V gave up 6 bases and J gave up 5 bases; unmatched junction bases: 9. The germline V gene has CDR1 WSHSY and CDR2 SAAADI. The CDR3 runs 15 residues. The CDR3: CASRDIAGARDTQYF. The CDR3 DNA reads as TGCGCCAGCAGGGACATAGCGGGAGCAAGAGATACGCAGTATTTT.

The V gene is TRBV3-1 (or the pseudogene TRBV3-2), the J gene TRBJ2-1; D possibly corresponds to TRBD1 (6 bases). The CDR3 spans 18 residues. Germline CDR1 LGHDT, CDR2 YNNKEL (reference sequence). V was clipped by 0 bases and J by 5 bases, with 20 bases between them. CDR3 DNA: TGTGCCAGCAGCCAAGACGGGCAGGGGCGAGGGGGAAACAATGAGCAGTTCTTC. Translation gives CASSQDGQGRGGNNEQFF.

The chain joins TRBV12-3 or TRBV12-4 to TRBJ1-2; TRBD1 is a possible D gene (5 bases). The CDR3 sequence is 13 residues long. With 5 bases removed from V and 2 bases from J, the gap between germline ends came to 9 bases. CDR3 sequence reads: CASSVQGNYGYTF. CDR3 DNA: TGTGCCAGCAGTGTCCAGGGCAACTATGGCTACACCTTC.